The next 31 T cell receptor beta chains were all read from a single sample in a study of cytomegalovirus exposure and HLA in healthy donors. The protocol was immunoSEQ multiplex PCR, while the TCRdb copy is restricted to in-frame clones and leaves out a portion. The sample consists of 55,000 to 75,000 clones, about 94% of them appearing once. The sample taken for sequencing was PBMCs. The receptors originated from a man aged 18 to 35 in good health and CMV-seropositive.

The DNA of the CDR3 is TGTGCCAGCAGCTTACCCGGAGCAGGGCAGGCCGGGAGGGAGACCCAGTACTTC. It codes for CASSLPGAGQAGRETQYF. The rearrangement links TRBV11-2 to TRBJ2-5; 7 positions agree with TRBD2. With 2 bases clipped from V and 5 bases from J, the junction kept 17 bases outside the gene matches. CDR3 length: 18 amino acids. Germline CDR1 is SGHAT and CDR2 is FQNNGV.

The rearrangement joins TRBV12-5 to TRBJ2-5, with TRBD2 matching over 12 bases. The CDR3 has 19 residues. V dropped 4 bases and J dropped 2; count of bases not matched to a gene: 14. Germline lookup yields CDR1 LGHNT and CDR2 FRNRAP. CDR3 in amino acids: CASGSANGLAGTRQETQYF. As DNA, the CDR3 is TGTGCTAGTGGTTCCGCCAACGGACTAGCGGGGACCCGACAAGAGACCCAGTACTTC.

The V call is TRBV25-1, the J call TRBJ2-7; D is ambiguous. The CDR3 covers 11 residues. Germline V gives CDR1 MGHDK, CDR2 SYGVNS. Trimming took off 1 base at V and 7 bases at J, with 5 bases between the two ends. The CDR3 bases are TGTGCCAGCAGTGAATGGCAGGAGCAGTACTTC. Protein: CASSEWQEQYF.

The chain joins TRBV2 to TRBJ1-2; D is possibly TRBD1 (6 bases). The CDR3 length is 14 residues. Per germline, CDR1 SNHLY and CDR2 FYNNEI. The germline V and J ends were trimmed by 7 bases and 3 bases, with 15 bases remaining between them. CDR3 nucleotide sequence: TGTGCCAGCAACAATCCGGGACAAGACTATGGCTACACCTTC. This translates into CASNNPGQDYGYTF.

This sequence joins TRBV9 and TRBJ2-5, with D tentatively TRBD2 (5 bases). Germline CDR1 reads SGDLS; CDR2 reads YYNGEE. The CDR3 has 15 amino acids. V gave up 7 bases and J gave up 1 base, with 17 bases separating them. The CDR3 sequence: CASLRGPQPQETQYF. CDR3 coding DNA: TGTGCCAGCCTCCGCGGGCCCCAACCCCAAGAGACCCAGTACTTC.

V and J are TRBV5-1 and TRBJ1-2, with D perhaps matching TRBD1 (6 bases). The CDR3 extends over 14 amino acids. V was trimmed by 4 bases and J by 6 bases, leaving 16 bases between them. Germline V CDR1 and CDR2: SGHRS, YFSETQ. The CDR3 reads CASSAGGAGNGYTF. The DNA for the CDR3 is TGCGCCAGCAGCGCGGGGGGGGCCGGAAATGGCTACACCTTC.

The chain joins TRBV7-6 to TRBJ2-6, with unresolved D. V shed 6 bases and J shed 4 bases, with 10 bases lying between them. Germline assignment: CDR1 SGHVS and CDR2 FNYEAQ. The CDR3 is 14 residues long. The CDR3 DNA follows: TGTGCCAGCAGAGCGTCGGTCGGGGCCAACGTCCTGACTTTC. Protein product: CASRASVGANVLTF.

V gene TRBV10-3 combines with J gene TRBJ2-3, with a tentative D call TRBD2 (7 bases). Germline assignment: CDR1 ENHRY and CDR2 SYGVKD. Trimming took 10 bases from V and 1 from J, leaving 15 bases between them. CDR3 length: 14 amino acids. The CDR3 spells CATYQGGGTDTQYF. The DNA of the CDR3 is TGTGCCACCTATCAAGGGGGGGGCACAGATACGCAGTATTTT.

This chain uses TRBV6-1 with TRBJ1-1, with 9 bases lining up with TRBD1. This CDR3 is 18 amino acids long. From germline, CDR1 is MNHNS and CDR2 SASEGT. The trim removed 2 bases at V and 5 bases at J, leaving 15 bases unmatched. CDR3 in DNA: TGTGCCAGCAGTGAATCCTACCGGTGGGACAGGGTACGTACTGAAGCTTTCTTT. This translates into CASSESYRWDRVRTEAFF.

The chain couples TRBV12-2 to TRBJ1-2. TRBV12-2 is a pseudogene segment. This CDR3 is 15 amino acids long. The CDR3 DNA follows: TGTGCAAGTCGAAAGTCATCCCGGGAGCACTATGGCTACACCTTC. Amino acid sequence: CASRKSSREHYGYTF.

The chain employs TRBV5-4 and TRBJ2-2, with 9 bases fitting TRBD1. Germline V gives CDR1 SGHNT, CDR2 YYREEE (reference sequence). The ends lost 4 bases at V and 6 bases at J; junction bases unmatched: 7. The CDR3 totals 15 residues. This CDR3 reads CASSAGQGEAGELFF. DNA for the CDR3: TGTGCCAGCAGCGCGGGACAGGGTGAGGCCGGGGAGCTGTTTTTT.

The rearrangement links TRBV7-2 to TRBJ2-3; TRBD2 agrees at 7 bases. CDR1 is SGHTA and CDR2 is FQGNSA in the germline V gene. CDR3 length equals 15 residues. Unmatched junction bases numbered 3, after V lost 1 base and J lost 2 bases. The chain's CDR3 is CASSLGAGTTDTQYF. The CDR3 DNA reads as TGTGCCAGCAGCTTAGGAGCGGGGACCACAGATACGCAGTATTTT.

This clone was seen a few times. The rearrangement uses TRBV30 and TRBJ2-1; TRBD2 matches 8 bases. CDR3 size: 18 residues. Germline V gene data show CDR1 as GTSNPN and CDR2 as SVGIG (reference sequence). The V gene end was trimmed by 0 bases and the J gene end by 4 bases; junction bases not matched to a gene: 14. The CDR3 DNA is TGTGCCTGGAGTGTACGCGGGTTTGGACGGGGGGGATACAATGAGCAGTTCTTC. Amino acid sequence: CAWSVRGFGRGGYNEQFF.

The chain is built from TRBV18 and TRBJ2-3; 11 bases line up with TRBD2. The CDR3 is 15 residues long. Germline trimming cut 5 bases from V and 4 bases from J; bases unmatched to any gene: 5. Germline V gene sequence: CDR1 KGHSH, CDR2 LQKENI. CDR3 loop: CASSSTSGMADTQYF. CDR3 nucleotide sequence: TGTGCCAGCTCATCGACTAGCGGGATGGCAGATACGCAGTATTTT.

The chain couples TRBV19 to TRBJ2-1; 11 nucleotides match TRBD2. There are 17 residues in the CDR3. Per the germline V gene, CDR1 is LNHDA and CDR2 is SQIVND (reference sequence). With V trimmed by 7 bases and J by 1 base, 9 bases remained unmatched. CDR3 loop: CASTGTSGTISYNEQFF. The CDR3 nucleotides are TGTGCCAGTACCGGGACTAGCGGCACGATATCCTACAATGAGCAGTTCTTC.

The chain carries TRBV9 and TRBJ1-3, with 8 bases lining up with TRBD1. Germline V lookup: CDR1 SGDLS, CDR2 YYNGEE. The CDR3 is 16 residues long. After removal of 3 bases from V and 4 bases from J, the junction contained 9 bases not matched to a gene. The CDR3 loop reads CASSDEQGAQGNTIYF. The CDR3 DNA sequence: TGTGCCAGCAGCGATGAGCAGGGGGCGCAGGGAAACACCATATATTTT. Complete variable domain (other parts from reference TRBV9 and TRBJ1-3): DSGVTQTPKHLITATGQRVTLRCSPRSGDLSVYWYQQSLDQGLQFLIQYYNGEERAKGNILERFSAQQFPDLHSELNLSSLELGDSALYFCASSDEQGAQGNTIYFGEGSWLTVV.

CDR3 DNA: TGTGCCTGGAGTGCCGGACAGCTCATTATGAACACTGAAGCTTTCTTT. This encodes CAWSAGQLIMNTEAFF. The chain is built from TRBV30 and TRBJ1-1; possibly TRBD1 for D (6 bases). The germline CDR1 and CDR2 sequences are GTSNPN and SVGIG (reference sequence). V was pared by 1 base and J by 0 bases, with 15 bases between. The CDR3 has 16 amino acids.

CDR3 protein: CASSLTGEVYHEQYF. The DNA for the CDR3 is TGTGCCAGCAGTTTGACAGGGGAGGTGTATCACGAGCAGTACTTC. This chain joins TRBV27 and TRBJ2-7; 8 nucleotides align to TRBD1. The CDR3 is 15 amino acids. J gave up 5 bases and V 3 bases, and 9 bases lay outside the gene matches. Germline CDR1 and CDR2: MNHEY and SMNVEV (reference sequence).

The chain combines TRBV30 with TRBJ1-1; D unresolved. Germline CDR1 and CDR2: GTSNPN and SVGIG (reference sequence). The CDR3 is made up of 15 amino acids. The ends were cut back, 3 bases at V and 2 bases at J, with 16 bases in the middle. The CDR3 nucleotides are TGTGCCTGGAGGCCTCGCGAGGGAGGAAACACTGAAGCTTTCTTT. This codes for CAWRPREGGNTEAFF. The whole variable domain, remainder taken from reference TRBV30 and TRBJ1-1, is SQTIHQWPATLVQPVGSPLSLECTVEGTSNPNLYWYRQAAGRGLQLLFYSVGIGQISSEVPQNLSASRPQDRQFILSSKKLLLSDSGFYLCAWRPREGGNTEAFFGQGTRLTVV.

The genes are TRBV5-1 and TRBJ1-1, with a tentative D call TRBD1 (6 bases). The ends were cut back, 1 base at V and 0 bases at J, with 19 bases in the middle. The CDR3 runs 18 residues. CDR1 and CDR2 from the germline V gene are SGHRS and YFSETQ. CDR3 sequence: CASSLTWDTGGLNTEAFF. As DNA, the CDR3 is TGCGCCAGCAGCTTGACTTGGGACACCGGGGGGTTGAACACTGAAGCTTTCTTT.

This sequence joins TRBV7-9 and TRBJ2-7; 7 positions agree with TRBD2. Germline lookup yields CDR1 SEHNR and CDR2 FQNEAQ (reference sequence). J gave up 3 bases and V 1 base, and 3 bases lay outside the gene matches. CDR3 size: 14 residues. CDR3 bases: TGTGCCAGCAGCTTAGTCGAGCGGGACTACGAGCAGTACTTC. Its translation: CASSLVERDYEQYF.

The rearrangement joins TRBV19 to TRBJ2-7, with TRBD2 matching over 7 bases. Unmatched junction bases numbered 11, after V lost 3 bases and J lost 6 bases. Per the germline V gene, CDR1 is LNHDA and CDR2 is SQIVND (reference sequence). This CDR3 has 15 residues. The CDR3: CASSMVGTGGIEQYF. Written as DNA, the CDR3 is TGTGCCAGTAGTATGGTGGGGACCGGGGGGATCGAGCAGTACTTC. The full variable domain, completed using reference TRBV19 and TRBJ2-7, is DGGITQSPKYLFRKEGQNVTLSCEQNLNHDAMYWYRQDPGQGLRLIYYSQIVNDFQKGDIAEGYSVSREKKESFPLTVTSAQKNPTAFYLCASSMVGTGGIEQYFGPGTRLTVT.

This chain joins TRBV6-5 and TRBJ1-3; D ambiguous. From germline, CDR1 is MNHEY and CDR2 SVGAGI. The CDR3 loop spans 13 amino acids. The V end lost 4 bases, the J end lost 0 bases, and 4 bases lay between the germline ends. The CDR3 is CASSSPSGNTIYF. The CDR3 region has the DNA TGTGCCAGCAGTTCTCCCTCTGGAAACACCATATATTTT.

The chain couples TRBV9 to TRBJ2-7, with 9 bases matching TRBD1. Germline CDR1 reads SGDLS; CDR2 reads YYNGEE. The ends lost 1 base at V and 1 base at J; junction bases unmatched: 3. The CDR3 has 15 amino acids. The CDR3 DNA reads TGTGCCAGCAGCGTATACGGGACAGGGTCCTACGAGCAGTACTTC. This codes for CASSVYGTGSYEQYF.

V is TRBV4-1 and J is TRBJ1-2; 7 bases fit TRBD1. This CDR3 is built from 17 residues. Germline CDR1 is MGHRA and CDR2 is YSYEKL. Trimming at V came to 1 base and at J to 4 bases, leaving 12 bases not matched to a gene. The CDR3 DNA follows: TGCGCCAGCAGCCAAGGAGACTCTAGGGGGCTAATCTATGGCTACACCTTC. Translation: CASSQGDSRGLIYGYTF.

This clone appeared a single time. The CDR3 spells CASSFRAGIATNEKLFF. As DNA, the CDR3 is TGTGCCAGCAGCTTTAGGGCAGGGATTGCAACTAATGAAAAACTGTTTTTT. V and J are TRBV11-2 and TRBJ1-4; tentatively, D is TRBD1 (5 bases). Germline V gene lookup returns CDR1 SGHAT and CDR2 FQNNGV. This CDR3 is 17 amino acids long. V was cut by 3 bases and J by 0 bases, with 14 bases left in between.

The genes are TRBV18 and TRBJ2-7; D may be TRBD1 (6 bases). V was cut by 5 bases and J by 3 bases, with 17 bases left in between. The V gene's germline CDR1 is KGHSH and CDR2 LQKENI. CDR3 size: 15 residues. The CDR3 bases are TGTGCCAGCTCATGGGGGCCGGACGGAAACTACGAGCAGTACTTC. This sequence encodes CASSWGPDGNYEQYF.

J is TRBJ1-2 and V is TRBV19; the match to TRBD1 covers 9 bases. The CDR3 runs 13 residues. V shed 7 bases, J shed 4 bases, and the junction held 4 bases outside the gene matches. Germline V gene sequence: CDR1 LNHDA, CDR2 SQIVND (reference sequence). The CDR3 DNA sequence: TGTGCCAGTACCGCGGACAGGGGCTATGGCTACACCTTC. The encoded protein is CASTADRGYGYTF.

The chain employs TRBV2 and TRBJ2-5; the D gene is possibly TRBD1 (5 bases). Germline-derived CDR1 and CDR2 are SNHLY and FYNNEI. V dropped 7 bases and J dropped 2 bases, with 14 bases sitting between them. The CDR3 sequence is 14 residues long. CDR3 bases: TGTGCCAGCATGGCCCAGGGCCCTCAAGAGACCCAGTACTTC. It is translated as CASMAQGPQETQYF. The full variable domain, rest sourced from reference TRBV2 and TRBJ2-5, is EPEVTQTPSHQVTQMGQEVILRCVPISNHLYFYWYRQILGQKVEFLVSFYNNEISEKSEIFDDQFSVERPDGSNFTLKIRSTKLEDSAMYFCASMAQGPQETQYFGPGTRLLVL.

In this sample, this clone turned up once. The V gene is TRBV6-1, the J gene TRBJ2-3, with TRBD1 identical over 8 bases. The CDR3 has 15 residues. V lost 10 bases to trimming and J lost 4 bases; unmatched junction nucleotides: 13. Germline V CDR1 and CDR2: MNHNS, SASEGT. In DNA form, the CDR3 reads TGTGCCACTGCCCGGGACAGGTTGACTCCAGATACGCAGTATTTT. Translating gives CATARDRLTPDTQYF.

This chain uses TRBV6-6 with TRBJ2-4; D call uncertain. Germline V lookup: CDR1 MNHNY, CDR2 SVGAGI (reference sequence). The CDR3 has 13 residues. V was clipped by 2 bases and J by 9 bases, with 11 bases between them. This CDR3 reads CASSYAGFGIQYF. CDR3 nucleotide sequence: TGTGCCAGCAGTTACGCCGGGTTTGGCATTCAGTACTTC.